Listed here are 14 T cell receptor beta chains from one sample, sequenced in a study of T cell responses to AZD1222 COVID-19 vaccine. Data came from immunoSEQ multiplex PCR; TCRdb stores just in-frame clones and leaves some out. The data show 110,000 to 150,000 clones, roughly 91% seen once. This specimen was peripheral blood, taken on day 0 of AZD1222 vaccination. These TCRs come from an adult in good health.

Here the CDR3 DNA reads TGTGCCAGCAGTTTATCGGTGGGGCAGACGAGTGGCTACACCTTC. Translating gives CASSLSVGQTSGYTF. The V and J genes are TRBV27 and TRBJ1-2; D perhaps matches TRBD1 (5 bases). The CDR3 has 15 residues. CDR1 and CDR2 from the germline V gene are MNHEY and SMNVEV (reference sequence). The V end lost 0 bases, the J end lost 7 bases, and 15 bases lay between the germline ends.

CDR3 residues: CASSFTGQGAREQYF. The CDR3 nucleotides read TGTGCCAGCAGCTTCACCGGACAGGGGGCGCGCGAGCAGTACTTC. The chain combines TRBV7-9 with TRBJ2-7, with TRBD1 matching over 11 bases. The ends lost 3 bases at V and 6 bases at J; junction bases unmatched: 7. The germline V gene encodes CDR1 SEHNR and CDR2 FQNEAQ (reference sequence). This CDR3 is built from 15 residues.

The V gene is TRBV19, the J gene TRBJ2-7; D perhaps matches TRBD2 (5 bases). Trimming removed 7 bases at V and 1 base at J, with 23 bases between. The germline V gene has CDR1 LNHDA and CDR2 SQIVND (reference sequence). This CDR3 spans 17 amino acids. The CDR3 DNA is TGTGCCAGTAACCCTGGAAGGGTTTTGACGGGGTCCTACGAGCAGTACTTC. Its translation is CASNPGRVLTGSYEQYF.

This clone was counted a single time. This chain joins TRBV12-3 or TRBV12-4 and TRBJ1-2; D possibly corresponds to TRBD1 (5 bases). The CDR3 length is 11 residues. V dropped 8 bases and J dropped 4 bases, with 8 bases sitting between them. DNA of the CDR3: TGTGCCAGCGGACAAACCTATGGCTACACCTTC. Its translation is CASGQTYGYTF.

The gene calls are TRBV5-3 and TRBJ1-5; no clear D. TRBV5-3 is an ORF, with its function uncertain. The CDR3 has 13 residues. V lost 3 bases, J lost 6 bases, and 10 bases lay in between. Here the CDR3 DNA reads TGTGCCAGAAGCTCTCCTTTGGGTCAGCCCCAGCATTTT. Protein: CARSSPLGQPQHF.

The chain joins TRBV10-3 to TRBJ2-1; TRBD1 matches at 7 bases. V was pared by 3 bases and J by 5 bases, with 7 bases of the junction left unmatched. The CDR3 has 15 residues. Germline assignment: CDR1 ENHRY and CDR2 SYGVKD. CDR3: CAISDRDRWDNEQFF. DNA for the CDR3: TGTGCCATCAGTGACAGGGACAGATGGGACAATGAGCAGTTCTTC.

V is TRBV7-2 and J is TRBJ2-7; possibly TRBD2 for D (5 bases). Germline V lookup: CDR1 SGHTA, CDR2 FQGNSA. Trimming took 1 base from V and 0 from J, leaving 10 bases between them. This CDR3 is 15 amino acids long. CDR3 nucleotide sequence: TGTGCCAGCAGCTTAGAACCCGGGATCTCCTACGAGCAGTACTTC. Amino acid sequence: CASSLEPGISYEQYF.

This rearrangement joins TRBV7-9 to TRBJ1-1, with TRBD1 matching 7 bases. Germline V gives CDR1 SEHNR, CDR2 FQNEAQ (reference sequence). The CDR3 is 15 residues long. V lost 4 bases and J lost 3; bases outside the gene matches: 8. The CDR3 region is CASSSPTTGDTEAFF. The CDR3 nucleotides read TGTGCCAGCAGCTCCCCGACAACAGGGGACACTGAAGCTTTCTTT.

The rearrangement links TRBV28 to TRBJ1-2, with 10 bases lining up with TRBD1. The germline V gene has CDR1 MDHEN and CDR2 SYDVKM. V lost 5 bases to trimming and J lost 8 bases; unmatched junction nucleotides: 8. This CDR3 contains 14 residues. The CDR3 loop reads CASSEGQGHRGYTF. In DNA form, the CDR3 reads TGTGCCAGCAGTGAGGGACAGGGGCATCGCGGCTACACCTTC.

This clone occurred once. This chain uses TRBV9 with TRBJ1-6, with D maybe TRBD1 (5 bases). V was pared by 3 bases and J by 6 bases, with 10 bases between. Germline V gives CDR1 SGDLS, CDR2 YYNGEE. The CDR3 has 14 residues. CDR3 sequence reads: CASSEGRTNSPLHF. For the CDR3, the DNA is TGTGCCAGCAGCGAGGGGAGGACTAATTCACCCCTCCACTTT.

The CDR3 is CASKETGYYGYTF. The CDR3 nucleotides are TGTGCCAGCAAGGAGACAGGGTACTATGGCTACACCTTC. The chain links TRBV6-5 to TRBJ1-2; 7 bases fit TRBD1. The J segment lost 3 bases and the V segment lost 7 bases, leaving 5 bases of the junction unmatched. The germline V gene has CDR1 MNHEY and CDR2 SVGAGI. The CDR3 loop spans 13 amino acids.

The chain uses TRBV19 and TRBJ1-5; no clear D. Per the germline V gene, CDR1 is LNHDA and CDR2 is SQIVND (reference sequence). The V end lost 0 bases, the J end lost 1 base, and 16 bases lay between the germline ends. This CDR3 spans 18 amino acids. The CDR3 DNA is TGTGCCAGTAGTATAGAACCGGGGTCATCGATGAGCAATCAGCCCCAGCATTTT. Residues: CASSIEPGSSMSNQPQHF.

This chain connects TRBV25-1 to TRBJ1-1; D may be TRBD1 (5 bases). Germline V gene lookup returns CDR1 MGHDK and CDR2 SYGVNS. This CDR3 is 13 amino acids long. The germline V and J ends were trimmed by 4 bases and 3 bases, with 9 bases remaining between them. The CDR3 sequence: CASSVQADTEAFF. The CDR3 bases are TGTGCCAGCAGTGTACAGGCGGACACTGAAGCTTTCTTT.

V is TRBV30 and J is TRBJ1-2; 7 nucleotides line up with TRBD1. The germline V gene encodes CDR1 GTSNPN and CDR2 SVGIG (reference sequence). The V segment lost 4 bases and the J segment 4 bases; nucleotides outside the gene matches: 6. This CDR3 is built from 13 residues. CDR3: CAWTGDSLYGYTF. The CDR3 bases are TGTGCCTGGACTGGGGACAGCCTCTATGGCTACACCTTC.